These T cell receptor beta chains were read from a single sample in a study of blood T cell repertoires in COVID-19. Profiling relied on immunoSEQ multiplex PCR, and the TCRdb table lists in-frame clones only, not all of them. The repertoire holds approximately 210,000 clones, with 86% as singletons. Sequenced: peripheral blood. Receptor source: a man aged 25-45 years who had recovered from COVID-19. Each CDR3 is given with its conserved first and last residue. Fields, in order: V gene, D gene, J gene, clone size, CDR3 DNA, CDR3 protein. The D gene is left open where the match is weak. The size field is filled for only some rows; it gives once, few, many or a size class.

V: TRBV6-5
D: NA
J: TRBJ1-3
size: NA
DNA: TGTGCCAGCAGTTACGGCGGGTCTGGAAACACCATATATTTT
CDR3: CASSYGGSGNTIYF

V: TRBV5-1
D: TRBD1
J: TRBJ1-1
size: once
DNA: TGCGCCAGCAGCCCGCGACAGGGCGCCACTGAAGCTTTCTTT
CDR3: CASSPRQGATEAFF

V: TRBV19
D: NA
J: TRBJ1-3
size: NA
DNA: TGTGCCAGTGGTTCCGGAGGGACTGGAAACACCATATATTTT
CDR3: CASGSGGTGNTIYF

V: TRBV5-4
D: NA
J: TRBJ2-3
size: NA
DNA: TGTGCCAGCACCCCGGGAGCGGGCACAGATACGCAGTATTTT
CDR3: CASTPGAGTDTQYF

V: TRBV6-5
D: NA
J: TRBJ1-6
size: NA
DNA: TGTGCCAGCAGGGGGCGGGGGAGGAATTCACCCCTCCACTTT
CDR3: CASRGRGRNSPLHF

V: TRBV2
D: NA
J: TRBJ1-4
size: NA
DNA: TGTGCCAGCATTGGAGGGAATGATGAAAAACTGTTTTTT
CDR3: CASIGGNDEKLFF

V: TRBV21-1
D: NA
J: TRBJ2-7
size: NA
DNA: TGTGCCAGCAGCGGCCATTTCCGGGACAGGGGCTTCGAGCAGTACTTC
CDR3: CASSGHFRDRGFEQYF

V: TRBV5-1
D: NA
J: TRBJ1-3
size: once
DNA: TGCGCCAGCAGCGAAGGAGAGTGGGGAAACACCATATATTTT
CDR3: CASSEGEWGNTIYF

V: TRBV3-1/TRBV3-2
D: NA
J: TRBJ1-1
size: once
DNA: TGTGCCAGCAGCCAAGGGCCCACTGAAGCTTTCTTT
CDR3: CASSQGPTEAFF

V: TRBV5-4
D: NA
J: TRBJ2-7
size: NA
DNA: TGTGCCAGCAGCCGGACAGCAGGGCACGAGCAGTACTTC
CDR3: CASSRTAGHEQYF

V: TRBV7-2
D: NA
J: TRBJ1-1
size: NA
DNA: TGTGCCAGCAGCATACAATCTCAGAACACTGAAGCTTTCTTT
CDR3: CASSIQSQNTEAFF

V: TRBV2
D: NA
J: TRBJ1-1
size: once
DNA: TGTGCCAGCAGGCCAGTAAACATGAACACTGAAGCTTTCTTT
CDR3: CASRPVNMNTEAFF

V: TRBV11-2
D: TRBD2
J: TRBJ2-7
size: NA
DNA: TGTGCCAGCAGCCTGAGCGGGGCCTACGAGCAGTACTTC
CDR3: CASSLSGAYEQYF

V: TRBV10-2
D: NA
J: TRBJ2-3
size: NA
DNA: TGCGCCAGCAGGTTGGAGGGGGGGACTACAGATACGCAGTATTTT
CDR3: CASRLEGGTTDTQYF

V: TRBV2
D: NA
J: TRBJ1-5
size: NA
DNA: TGTGCCAGCAGCGCCACTCCGAGAGGCAATCAGCCCCAGCATTTT
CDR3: CASSATPRGNQPQHF

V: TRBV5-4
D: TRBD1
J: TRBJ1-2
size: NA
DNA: TGTGCCAGCAGTTTCGTTGACAGGGCTTATGGCTACACCTTC
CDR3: CASSFVDRAYGYTF

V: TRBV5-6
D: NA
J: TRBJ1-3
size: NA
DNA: TGTGCCAGCAGCTTCATAGACAGCTCTGGAAACACCATATATTTT
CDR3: CASSFIDSSGNTIYF

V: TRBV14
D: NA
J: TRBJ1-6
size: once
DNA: TGTGCCAGCAGCTTCCTCGGCCCAGGCGAGAATTCACCCCTCCACTTT
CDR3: CASSFLGPGENSPLHF

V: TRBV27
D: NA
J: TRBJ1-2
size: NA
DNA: TGTGCCAGCAGTTTATCGTCAGGGCTCAAGGGGGGGAATTTGAGAGGCTACACCTTC
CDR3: CASSLSSGLKGGNLRGYTF

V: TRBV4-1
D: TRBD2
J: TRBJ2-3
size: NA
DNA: TGCGCCAGCAGCCACCTGCCCGTGGGACTAAGCACAGATACGCAGTATTTT
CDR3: CASSHLPVGLSTDTQYF

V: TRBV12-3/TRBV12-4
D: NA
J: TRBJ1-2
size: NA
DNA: TGTGCCAGCAGTTTACGTGAGTTCGGCTACACCTTC
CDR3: CASSLREFGYTF

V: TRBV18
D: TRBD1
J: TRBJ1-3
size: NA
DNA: TGTGCCAGCTCACTTGGGACAGCTGGAAACACCATATATTTT
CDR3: CASSLGTAGNTIYF

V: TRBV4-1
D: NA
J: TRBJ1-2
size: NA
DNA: TGCGCCAGCAGCCAAGATCGGGGGGCGGAGGGCTACACCTTC
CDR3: CASSQDRGAEGYTF

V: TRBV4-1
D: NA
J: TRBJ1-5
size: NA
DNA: TGCGCCAGCAGCCAAGATCGACAGAGCAATCAGCCCCAGCATTTT
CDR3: CASSQDRQSNQPQHF

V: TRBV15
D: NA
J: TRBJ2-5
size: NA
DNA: TGTGCCACCAGCAGAGAGGACAGAAAAGAGACCCAGTACTTC
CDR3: CATSREDRKETQYF

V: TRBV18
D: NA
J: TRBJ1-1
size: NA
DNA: TGTGCCAGCTCACCAAATAGAGAGGCAGAAGCTTTCTTT
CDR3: CASSPNREAEAFF

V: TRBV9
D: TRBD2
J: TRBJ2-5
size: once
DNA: TGTGCCAGCAGCGTAGGGAATTCGCTAGCGGCGTACCAAGAGACCCAGTACTTC
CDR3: CASSVGNSLAAYQETQYF

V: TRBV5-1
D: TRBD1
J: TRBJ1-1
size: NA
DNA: TGCGCCAGCAGCATCGAGGGGGCGCGGGACACTGAAGCTTTCTTT
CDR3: CASSIEGARDTEAFF

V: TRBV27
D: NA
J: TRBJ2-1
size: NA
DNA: TGTGCCAGCAGCTTCTCGGGACGGCAGGGGAGAGAGCAGTTCTTC
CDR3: CASSFSGRQGREQFF

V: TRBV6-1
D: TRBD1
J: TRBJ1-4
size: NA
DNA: TGTGCCAGCAGTAGGGACAGGGAAAAACTGTTTTTT
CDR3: CASSRDREKLFF

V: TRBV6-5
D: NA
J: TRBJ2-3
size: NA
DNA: TGTGCCAGCGGGCGGCGGGGAACAGATACGCAGTATTTT
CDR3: CASGRRGTDTQYF

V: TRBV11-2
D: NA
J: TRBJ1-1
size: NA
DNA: TGTGCCAGCAGCCCCCGCACGGACACTGAAGCTTTCTTT
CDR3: CASSPRTDTEAFF

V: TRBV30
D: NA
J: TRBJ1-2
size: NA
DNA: TGTGCCTGGACCCCCCTGCAGGGGACGGGTGGCTATGGCTACACCTTC
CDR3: CAWTPLQGTGGYGYTF

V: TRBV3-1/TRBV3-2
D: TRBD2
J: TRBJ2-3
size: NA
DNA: TGTGCCAGCAGCCCTCGTAGCGGGGGCTCCACAGATACGCAGTATTTT
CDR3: CASSPRSGGSTDTQYF

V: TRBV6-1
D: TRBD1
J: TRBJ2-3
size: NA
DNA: TGTGCCAGCAGTGAAGGACAGGGGTTAGGGACAGATACGCAGTATTTT
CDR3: CASSEGQGLGTDTQYF

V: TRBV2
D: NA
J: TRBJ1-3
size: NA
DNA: TGTGCCAGTGGCACTAACTCTGGAAACACCATATATTTT
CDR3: CASGTNSGNTIYF

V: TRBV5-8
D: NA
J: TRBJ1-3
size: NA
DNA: TGTGCCAGCAGCTCGGGGAACACCATATATTTT
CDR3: CASSSGNTIYF

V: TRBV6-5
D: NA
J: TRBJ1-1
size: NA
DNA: TGTGCCAGCAGTTACTCTGGGGGGGATAAGGGCACTGAAGCTTTCTTT
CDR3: CASSYSGGDKGTEAFF

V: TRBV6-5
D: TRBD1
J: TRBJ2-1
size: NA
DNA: TGTGCCAGCAGCTCATCCGGGACAGTCCAGTTCTTC
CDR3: CASSSSGTVQFF

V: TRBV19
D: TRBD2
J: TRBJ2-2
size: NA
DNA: TGTGCCAGTAGTATCCGGGAGGGAACCGGGGAGCTGTTTTTT
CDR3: CASSIREGTGELFF

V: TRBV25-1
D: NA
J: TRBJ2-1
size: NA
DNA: TGTGCCTCAGGTGGGGGGGGCGCCTACAATGAGCAGTTCTTC
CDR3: CASGGGGAYNEQFF

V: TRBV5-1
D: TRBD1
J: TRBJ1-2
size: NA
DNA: TGCGCCAGCAGCTCGGGACAGGGGGCTAATGGCTACACCTTC
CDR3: CASSSGQGANGYTF

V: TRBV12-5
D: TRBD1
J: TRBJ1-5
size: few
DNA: TGTGCTAGTGGTTTGACACCGGGACAGGGGACGGAGCCCCAGCATTTT
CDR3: CASGLTPGQGTEPQHF

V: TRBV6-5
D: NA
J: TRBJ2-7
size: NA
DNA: TGTGCCAGCAGGCCGGGACAATCCTACGAGCAGTACTTC
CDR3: CASRPGQSYEQYF

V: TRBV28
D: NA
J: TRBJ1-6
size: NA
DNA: TGTGCCAGCAGTTTACAGGGTAATAATTCACCCCTCCACTTT
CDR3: CASSLQGNNSPLHF

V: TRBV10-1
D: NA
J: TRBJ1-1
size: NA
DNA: TGCGCCAGCAGTGATGGAGGGAGGAACACTGAAGCTTTCTTT
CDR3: CASSDGGRNTEAFF

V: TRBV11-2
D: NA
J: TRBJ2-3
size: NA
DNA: TGTGCCAGCAGCTTCCTTTACACAGATACGCAGTATTTT
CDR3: CASSFLYTDTQYF

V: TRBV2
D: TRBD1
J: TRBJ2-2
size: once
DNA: TGTGCCAGCAGTCGTGGGACAGGGAACACCGGGGAGCTGTTTTTT
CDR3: CASSRGTGNTGELFF

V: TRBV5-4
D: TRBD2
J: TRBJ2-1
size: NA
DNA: TGTGCCAGCAGCACCCGGGGACTAGCGAATGAGCAGTTCTTC
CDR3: CASSTRGLANEQFF

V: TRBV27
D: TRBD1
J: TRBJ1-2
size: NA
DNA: TGTGCCAGCAGTCCTAGTCAACAGGGGCAGGCCTATGGCTACACCTTC
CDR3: CASSPSQQGQAYGYTF

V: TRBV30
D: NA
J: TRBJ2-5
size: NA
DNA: TGTGCCTGGAGTGAAGGGGCCTGGCAAGAGACCCAGTACTTC
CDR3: CAWSEGAWQETQYF

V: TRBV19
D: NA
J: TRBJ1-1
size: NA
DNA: TGTGCCAGTATCTCAATAGGCGGGGGCCCGAGGGACACTGAAGCTTTCTTT
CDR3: CASISIGGGPRDTEAFF

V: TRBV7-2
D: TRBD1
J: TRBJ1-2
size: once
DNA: TGTGCCAGCAGCTTAGGAGTCGTGAGGGGGCAGGGCTACACCTTC
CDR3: CASSLGVVRGQGYTF

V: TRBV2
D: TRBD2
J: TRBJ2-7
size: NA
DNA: TGTGCCAGCAGTGTTGATAGCGGGGGCCCTTACGAGCAGTACTTC
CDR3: CASSVDSGGPYEQYF